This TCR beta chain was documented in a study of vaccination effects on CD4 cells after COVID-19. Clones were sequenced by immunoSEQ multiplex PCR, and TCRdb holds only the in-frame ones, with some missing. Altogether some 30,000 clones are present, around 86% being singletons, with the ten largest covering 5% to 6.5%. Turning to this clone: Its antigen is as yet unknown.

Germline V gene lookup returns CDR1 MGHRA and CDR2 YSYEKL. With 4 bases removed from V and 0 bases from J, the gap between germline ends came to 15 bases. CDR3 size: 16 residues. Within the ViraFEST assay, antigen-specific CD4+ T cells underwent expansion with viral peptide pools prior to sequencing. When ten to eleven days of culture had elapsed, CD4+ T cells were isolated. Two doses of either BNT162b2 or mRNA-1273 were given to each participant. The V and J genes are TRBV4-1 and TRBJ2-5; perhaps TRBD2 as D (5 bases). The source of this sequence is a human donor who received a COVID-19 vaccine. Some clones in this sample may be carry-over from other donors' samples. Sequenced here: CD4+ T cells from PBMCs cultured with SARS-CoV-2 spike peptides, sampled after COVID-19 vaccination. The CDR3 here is CASSRRTSGNQETQYF. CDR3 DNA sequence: TGCGCCAGCAGCCGAAGGACGAGCGGAAACCAAGAGACCCAGTACTTC.